These 29 T cell receptor beta chains originate from one sample sequenced in a study of human T cells and chemical hapten exposure (dated by TCRdb to the early 2020s). The time point label on this specimen signifies: patch test 3, about 24 weeks after DPC sensitization. The treatment or condition label for this specimen denotes: therapeutic diphenylcyclopropenone sensitization with weekly scalp DPC. Library method: RACE. Sequencing took place on a NextSeq 500. TCRdb reanalyzed the raw reads on its own, using fastp at Q25 for trimming and MiXCR for clone calling, and kept in-frame beta chains. Rows with a matching CDR3 protein are joined into one entry that keeps the most common DNA and genes. Present in this sample are approximately 30,000 distinct CDR3 sequences, more than 5% of which were seen just once. Of the sample, approximately 5% is held by the ten largest clones. The sequencing used whole blood, collected in connection with sensitization to the hapten diphenylcyclopropenone (DPC). These receptors originate from a man aged 30-40 years with alopecia areata. Some clones in this sample may be carry-over from other donors' samples.

This clonotype was counted at least ten times. This sequence joins TRBV19 and TRBJ1-6; D gene ambiguous. Trimming took off 5 bases at V and 1 base at J, with 9 bases between the two ends. This CDR3 is built from 15 residues. CDR1 is LNHDA, CDR2 SQIVND, per germline (reference sequence). CDR3 in DNA: TGTGCCAGTAGTGCGGAGTCTTCCTATAATTCACCCCTCCACTTT. This translates into CASSAESSYNSPLHF.

This clonotype was observed a handful of times. V usage is TRBV11-3 and J usage is TRBJ2-5; tentatively, D is TRBD1 or TRBD2 (6 bases each). Trimming took off 5 bases at V and 2 bases at J, with 9 bases between the two ends. CDR3 size: 13 residues. Per the germline V gene, CDR1 is SGHNT and CDR2 is YENEEA. The CDR3 loop is CASSRGQQETQYF. The CDR3 DNA sequence: TGTGCCAGCAGCCGGGGGCAGCAAGAGACCCAGTACTTC.

This clonotype was picked up many times. This chain connects TRBV15 to TRBJ2-3; 12 bases are shared with TRBD2. CDR3 length: 17 residues. CDR1 and CDR2 from the germline V gene are LNHNV and YYDKDF (reference sequence). The V and J ends lost 3 bases and 3 bases, in that order; junction bases with no gene match: 7. The CDR3 region is CATSSRFLAGGTDTQYF. CDR3 coding DNA: TGTGCCACCAGCAGCCGCTTCCTAGCGGGGGGGACAGATACGCAGTATTTT. Supplemented by reference TRBV15 and TRBJ2-3, the full variable domain reads DAMVIQNPRYQVTQFGKPVTLSCSQTLNHNVMYWYQQKSSQAPKLLFHYYDKDFNNEADTPDNFQSRRPNTSFCFLDIRSPGLGDTAMYLCATSSRFLAGGTDTQYFGPGTRLTVL.

This clonotype came up many times. The chain employs TRBV11-3 and TRBJ2-7; weak D call: TRBD1 (6 bases). Germline assignment: CDR1 SGHNT and CDR2 YENEEA. The V and J ends lost 5 bases and 7 bases respectively, with 30 bases between them. This CDR3 has 18 residues. CDR3 in DNA: TGTGCCAGCAGCGCCCTCCCCCCCTGGACAGCGATACCTTCGGAGCAGTACTTC. Protein product: CASSALPPWTAIPSEQYF.

This clonotype showed up many times. CDR3 coding DNA: TGCAGCGTCTGGGGCTATAATGAAAAACTGTTTTTT. This codes for CSVWGYNEKLFF. The rearrangement links TRBV29-1 to TRBJ1-4, with D possibly being TRBD1 (5 bases). The CDR3 length is 12 residues. Between the trimmed V and J ends, which lost 6 bases and 4 bases, there was a span of 9 bases. Germline V gene lookup returns CDR1 SQVTM and CDR2 ANQGSEA.

Many counts were recorded for this clonotype. The V and J genes are TRBV4-3 and TRBJ2-4; 7 bases map to TRBD1. CDR3 length equals 15 residues. V dropped 4 bases and J dropped 3; count of bases not matched to a gene: 6. Germline CDR1 and CDR2: LGHNA and YSLEER. CDR3 sequence: CASSPGTAVKNIQYF. The CDR3 DNA reads TGCGCCAGCAGCCCCGGGACAGCTGTCAAAAACATTCAGTACTTC.

This clonotype has ten or more counts. The chain uses TRBV20-1 and TRBJ2-7, with TRBD2 matching over 12 bases. Germline-derived CDR1 and CDR2 are DFQATT and SNEGSKA (reference sequence). The CDR3 length is 15 residues. V lost 0 bases, J lost 2 bases, and 2 bases stayed unmatched. The CDR3 is CSARELAGGPYEQYF. For the CDR3, the DNA is TGCAGTGCTAGAGAGCTAGCGGGAGGGCCCTACGAGCAGTACTTC.

This clonotype was counted at least ten times. The chain uses TRBV6-5 and TRBJ2-2; the match to TRBD1 covers 7 bases. With V trimmed by 5 bases and J by 4 bases, 7 bases remained unmatched. The CDR3 is made up of 15 amino acids. CDR1 is MNHEY and CDR2 is SVGAGI in the germline V gene. The CDR3 DNA is TGTGCCAGCAGTCCGCGGACAGGACTCACCGGGGAGCTGTTTTTT. This gives the protein CASSPRTGLTGELFF.

This clonotype was observed many times. This chain connects TRBV28 to TRBJ2-1, with 8 bases fitting TRBD2. This CDR3 region has 16 residues. Germline values: CDR1 MDHEN, CDR2 SYDVKM. J was trimmed by 8 bases and V by 6 bases; bases with no gene match: 15. The CDR3 reads CASSSPSSRAGDEQFF. Here the CDR3 DNA reads TGTGCCAGCAGCTCCCCCTCTTCTCGAGCGGGAGATGAGCAGTTCTTC.

Remarks on this clonotype: A much larger clone sits a single nucleotide away, making a read error possible. The chain has TRBV28 and TRBJ1-1; TRBD1 is a possible D gene (6 bases). Germline V CDR1 and CDR2: MDHEN, SYDVKM. CDR3 length: 14 residues. The CDR3 sequence: CASSFGGWNSEAFF. The CDR3 DNA reads as TGTGCCAGCAGTTTCGGGGGCTGGAACTCTGAAGCTTTCTTT.

The V and J genes are TRBV11-2 and TRBJ2-5, with D possibly matching TRBD2 (5 bases). CDR3 length: 15 residues. The germline V gene encodes CDR1 SGHAT and CDR2 FQNNGV. Trimming removed 5 bases from V and 1 base from J, with 14 bases in between. Here the CDR3 reads CASSPLSGPQETQYF. CDR3 DNA sequence: TGTGCCAGCAGCCCACTAAGCGGACCCCAAGAGACCCAGTACTTC. Using reference TRBV11-2 and TRBJ2-5 for the parts outside the CDR3, the full variable domain is EAGVAQSPRYKIIEKRQSVAFWCNPISGHATLYWYQQILGQGPKLLIQFQNNGVVDDSQLPKDRFSAERLKGVDSTLKIQPAKLEDSAVYLCASSPLSGPQETQYFGPGTRLLVL.

This clonotype was seen ten or more times. Here the CDR3 reads CASSQSVFAGGTGELFF. The CDR3, as DNA: TGTGCCAGCAGCCAATCCGTCTTCGCAGGGGGCACCGGGGAGCTGTTTTTT. The chain recombines TRBV3-1 with TRBJ2-2; TRBD1 matches at 7 bases. Germline V gene lookup returns CDR1 LGHDT and CDR2 YNNKEL (reference sequence). After removal of 2 bases from V and 4 bases from J, the junction contained 10 bases not matched to a gene. The CDR3 is 17 amino acids.

This clonotype occurred many times. V is TRBV12-3 or TRBV12-4 and J is TRBJ2-3; D unresolved. This CDR3 contains 12 residues. V was cut by 4 bases and J by 2 bases, with 4 bases left in between. The CDR3 DNA follows: TGTGCCAGCAGTTCCCACACAGATACGCAGTATTTT. Translated: CASSSHTDTQYF.

This clonotype occurred many times. V gene TRBV5-1 combines with J gene TRBJ2-1, with TRBD1 matching over 8 bases. CDR1 SGHRS and CDR2 YFSETQ come from the germline V gene. The CDR3 contains 15 residues. V dropped 1 base and J dropped 7; count of bases not matched to a gene: 7. CDR3 bases: TGCGCCAGCAGCTTGACGGACAGGGTAGATAATGAGCAGTTCTTC. Its protein is CASSLTDRVDNEQFF.

There are many counts of this clonotype. This chain joins TRBV12-3 or TRBV12-4 and TRBJ1-3; D is ambiguous. The CDR3 contains 13 residues. V was pared by 3 bases and J by 4 bases, with 7 bases between. The CDR3 DNA follows: TGTGCCAGCAGTTTTTCCGGCGGAAACACCATATATTTT. It encodes CASSFSGGNTIYF.

Many counts were recorded for this clonotype. J is TRBJ1-1 and V is TRBV12-3 or TRBV12-4, with D possibly matching TRBD1 (5 bases). V lost 3 bases, J lost 1 base, and 9 bases lay in between. The CDR3 has 14 residues. The CDR3 here is CASSFNRRNTEAFF. CDR3 DNA: TGTGCCAGCAGTTTTAACAGGAGGAACACTGAAGCTTTCTTT.

This clonotype came up many times. The rearrangement links TRBV12-3 or TRBV12-4 to TRBJ2-7; D might be TRBD2 (6 bases). V lost 2 bases to trimming and J lost 9 bases, with 20 bases between them. CDR3 length: 15 residues. CDR3 residues: CASSLWGTPIYVQYF. CDR3 sequence (DNA): TGTGCCAGCAGTTTATGGGGGACTCCCATCTATGTGCAGTACTTC.

In this sample, this clonotype turned up many times. The CDR3 DNA sequence: TGCAGCGTTGGGGGGACAGGGGCCTCCCAAGAGACCCAGTACTTC. Amino acids: CSVGGTGASQETQYF. This chain connects TRBV29-1 to TRBJ2-5, with 10 bases matching TRBD1. The junction had 6 bases not matched to a gene; V was cut back by 4 bases and J by 1 base. Per germline, CDR1 SQVTM and CDR2 ANQGSEA. The CDR3 is 15 residues long.

This clonotype occurred many times. The J gene is TRBJ1-1, the V gene TRBV29-1; D not certain. CDR1 is SQVTM, CDR2 ANQGSEA, per germline. V shed 3 bases and J shed 5 bases, with 16 bases lying between them. The CDR3 consists of 14 residues. The CDR3 DNA is TGCAGCGTTGAGGGCTTTGGTGGGAAAACTGAAGCTTTCTTT. It translates to CSVEGFGGKTEAFF.

The chain links TRBV7-9 to TRBJ1-1; D perhaps matches TRBD1 (6 bases). Germline V gives CDR1 SEHNR, CDR2 FQNEAQ (reference sequence). This CDR3 comprises 14 residues. Between the trimmed V and J ends, which lost 3 bases and 2 bases, there was a span of 10 bases. CDR3 sequence (DNA): TGTGCCAGCAGCTTCCAACAGGGTAACACTGAAGCTTTCTTT. Its protein product is CASSFQQGNTEAFF.

The sample holds many counts of this clonotype. The rearrangement uses TRBV2 and TRBJ2-5; unclear D gene. This CDR3 has 14 amino acids. Germline V lookup: CDR1 SNHLY, CDR2 FYNNEI. The V gene lost 6 bases and the J gene lost 2 bases, with 13 bases spanning the gap. Here the CDR3 reads CASRVTAQQETQYF. CDR3 in DNA: TGTGCCAGCAGGGTCACGGCTCAGCAAGAGACCCAGTACTTC.

This clonotype has a count of ten or more. The chain has TRBV20-1 and TRBJ2-7; 12 nucleotides match TRBD2. V lost 5 bases to trimming and J lost 6 bases; unmatched junction nucleotides: 8. CDR1 is DFQATT, CDR2 SNEGSKA, per germline (reference sequence). This CDR3 has 14 amino acids. This chain's CDR3 is CSADLLAGGREQYF. In DNA form, the CDR3 reads TGCAGTGCTGATCTACTAGCGGGGGGTCGCGAGCAGTACTTC.

Ten or more counts support this clonotype. The chain carries TRBV3-1 and TRBJ2-3; D assignment may be TRBD1 or TRBD2 (5 bases each). Looked up from germline, CDR1 is LGHDT and CDR2 is YNNKEL (reference sequence). Between the trimmed V and J ends, which lost 0 bases and 12 bases, there was a span of 10 bases. The CDR3 spans 12 residues. CDR3 in DNA: TGTGCCAGCAGCCAAGATATCCGGGACCAGTATTTT. Encoded protein: CASSQDIRDQYF.

A few counts support this clonotype. This rearrangement joins TRBV12-3 or TRBV12-4 to TRBJ2-2; TRBD1 might be the D (6 bases). V dropped 6 bases and J dropped 5 bases, with 10 bases sitting between them. There are 13 residues in the CDR3. CDR3: CASSIQGTGELFF. The CDR3 nucleotides read TGTGCCAGCAGCATCCAGGGGACCGGGGAGCTGTTTTTT.

This clonotype was counted ten times or more. The CDR3 loop is CASSPPPIGNTEAFF. For the CDR3, the DNA is TGTGCCAGCAGCCCTCCCCCGATAGGGAACACTGAAGCTTTCTTT. This chain connects TRBV3-1 to TRBJ1-1; D unresolved. This CDR3 has 15 residues. The V gene lost 4 bases and the J gene lost 1 base, with 13 bases spanning the gap. Per germline, CDR1 LGHDT and CDR2 YNNKEL (reference sequence).

This clonotype has a count of ten or more. The chain combines TRBV20-1 with TRBJ2-3; perhaps TRBD2 as D (6 bases). The CDR3 is 16 residues long. Germline lookup yields CDR1 DFQATT and CDR2 SNEGSKA (reference sequence). V was pared by 3 bases and J by 1 base, with 17 bases between. The DNA for the CDR3 is TGCAGTGCTAGCCCCCCCGGGACTTCCCGCACAGATACGCAGTATTTT. Encoded protein: CSASPPGTSRTDTQYF.

To note about this clonotype: This sequence may be a read error, since a much larger clone differs from it by one base. The chain carries TRBV7-9 and TRBJ2-3; 7 nucleotides agree with TRBD2. Germline assignment: CDR1 SEHNR and CDR2 FQNEAQ (reference sequence). Unmatched junction bases numbered 8, after V lost 4 bases and J lost 4 bases. CDR3 size: 15 residues. DNA for the CDR3: TGTGCCAGCAGCTCGATACGGGAGGTCTCAGATACGCAGTATTTT. Translated, it gives CASSSIREVSDTQYF.

Many counts were recorded for this clonotype. The chain links TRBV27 to TRBJ1-1; D ambiguous. Trimming took 2 bases from V and 0 from J, leaving 7 bases between them. CDR1 is MNHEY, CDR2 SMNVEV, per germline (reference sequence). The CDR3 extends over 14 amino acids. In DNA, the CDR3 is TGTGCCAGCAGTTTACTAGGAATGAACACTGAAGCTTTCTTT. Amino acid sequence: CASSLLGMNTEAFF.

This clonotype was seen at least ten times. The rearrangement links TRBV20-1 to TRBJ2-1, with 10 bases matching TRBD1. CDR1 and CDR2 (germline): DFQATT, SNEGSKA (reference sequence). This CDR3 spans 15 amino acids. With V trimmed by 6 bases and J by 7 bases, 12 bases remained unmatched. The CDR3 nucleotides read TGCAGTGCAACCGACAGGGGGCGAGGGTGGAATGAGCAGTTCTTC. Translating it yields CSATDRGRGWNEQFF.